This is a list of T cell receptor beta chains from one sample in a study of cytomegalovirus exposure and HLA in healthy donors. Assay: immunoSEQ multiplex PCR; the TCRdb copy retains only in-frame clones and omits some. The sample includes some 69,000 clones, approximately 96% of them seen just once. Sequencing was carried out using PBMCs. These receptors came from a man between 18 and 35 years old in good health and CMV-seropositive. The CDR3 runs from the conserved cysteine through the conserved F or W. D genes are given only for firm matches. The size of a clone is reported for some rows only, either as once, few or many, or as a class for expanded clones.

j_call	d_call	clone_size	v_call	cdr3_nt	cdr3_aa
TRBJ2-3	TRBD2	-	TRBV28	TGTGCCAGCACCTATCGGGGAGGGGACTGGGATACGCAGTATTTT	CASTYRGGDWDTQYF
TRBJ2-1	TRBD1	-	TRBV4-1	TGCGCCAGCAGCTATGAAATGACAGGGGGCAATGAGCAGTTCTTC	CASSYEMTGGNEQFF
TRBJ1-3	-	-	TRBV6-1	TGTGCCAGCAGTGAAGGTCAATGGAGCTCTGGAAACACCATATATTTT	CASSEGQWSSGNTIYF
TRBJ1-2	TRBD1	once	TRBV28	TGTGCCAGCAGGCGACAGGGACAGCTATCGGGCTACACCTTC	CASRRQGQLSGYTF
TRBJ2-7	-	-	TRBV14	TGTGCCAGCAGCCAGGGACAACCCCAGAGTACCTACGAGCAGTACTTC	CASSQGQPQSTYEQYF
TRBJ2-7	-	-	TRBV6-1	TGTGCCAGCATCGAAAGGGGGAGCCGGTTACAGTACTTC	CASIERGSRLQYF
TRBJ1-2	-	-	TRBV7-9	TGTGCCAGCAGCCAAAGCGGTGGACTGTTGCCTATGGGCTACACCTTC	CASSQSGGLLPMGYTF
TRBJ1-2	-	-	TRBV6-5	TGTGCCAGCAGCCAACTCGGGGTAGGCGGCTACACCTTC	CASSQLGVGGYTF
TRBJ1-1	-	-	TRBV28	TGTGCCAGCAGTTTAAATTCAATCGGAGCTTTCTTT	CASSLNSIGAFF
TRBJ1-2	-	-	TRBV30	TGTGCCTGGAGCCCCGACAGGTTCGGCTACACCTTC	CAWSPDRFGYTF
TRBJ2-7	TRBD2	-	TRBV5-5	TGTGCCAGCAGTTTCCCTAGAGCGGGGGGGCCTAAATACGAGCAGTACTTC	CASSFPRAGGPKYEQYF
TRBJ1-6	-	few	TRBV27	TGTGCCAGCAGGGTCGGACTAGTGCGTAATTCACCCCTCCACTTT	CASRVGLVRNSPLHF